The following is a TCR beta chain sequence with its context. Distinct nucleotide sequences in the sample also encode this CDR3. Sequencing used immunoSEQ multiplex PCR; TCRdb keeps in-frame clones, though not all of them. Of 170,000 or so clones in the sample, 80% to 85% are singletons; the top ten hold 6.5% to 8.5%. The sample comes from a study of blood T cell repertoires in COVID-19. CDR1 and CDR2 from the germline V gene are SNHLY and FYNNEI. The trim removed 6 bases at V and 7 bases at J, leaving 9 bases unmatched. The CDR3 runs to 15 residues. The rearrangement links TRBV2 to TRBJ2-3; 11 bases line up with TRBD2. This receptor was identified in a woman aged 70-85 years with COVID-19, enrolled during active disease. Source material: peripheral blood. CDR3 coding DNA: TGTGCCAGCAGAAGGCTAGCGGGAGGTTCAAATACGCAGTATTTT. Translating it yields CASRRLAGGSNTQYF.